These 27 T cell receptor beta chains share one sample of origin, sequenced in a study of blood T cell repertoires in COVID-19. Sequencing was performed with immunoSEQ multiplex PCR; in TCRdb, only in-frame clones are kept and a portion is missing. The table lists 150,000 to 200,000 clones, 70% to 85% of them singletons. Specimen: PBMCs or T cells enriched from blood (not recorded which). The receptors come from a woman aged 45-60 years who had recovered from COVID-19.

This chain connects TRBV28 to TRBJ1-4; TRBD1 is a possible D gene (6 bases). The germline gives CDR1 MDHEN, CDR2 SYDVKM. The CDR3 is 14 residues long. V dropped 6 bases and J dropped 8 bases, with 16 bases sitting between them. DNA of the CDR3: TGTGCCAGCAGGGACAGAGTTTTTGGGGAAAAACTGTTTTTT. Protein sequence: CASRDRVFGEKLFF.

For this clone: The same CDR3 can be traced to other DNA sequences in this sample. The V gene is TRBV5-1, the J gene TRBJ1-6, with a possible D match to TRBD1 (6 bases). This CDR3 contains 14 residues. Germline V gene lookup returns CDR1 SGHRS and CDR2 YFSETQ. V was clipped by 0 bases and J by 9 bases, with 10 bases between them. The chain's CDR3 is CASSLGQDSSPLHF. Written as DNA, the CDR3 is TGCGCCAGCAGCTTGGGACAGGACAGTTCACCCCTCCACTTT.

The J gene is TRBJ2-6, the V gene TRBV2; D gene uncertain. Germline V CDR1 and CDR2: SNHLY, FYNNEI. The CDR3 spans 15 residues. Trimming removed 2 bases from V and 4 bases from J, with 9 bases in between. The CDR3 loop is CASSERGSGANVLTF. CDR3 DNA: TGTGCCAGCAGTGAACGAGGTTCGGGGGCCAACGTCCTGACTTTC.

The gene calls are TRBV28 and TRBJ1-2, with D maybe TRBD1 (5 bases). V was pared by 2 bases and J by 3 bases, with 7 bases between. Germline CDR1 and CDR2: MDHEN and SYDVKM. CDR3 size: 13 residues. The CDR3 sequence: CASSLDRYYGYTF. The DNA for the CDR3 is TGTGCCAGCAGTTTAGACAGATACTATGGCTACACCTTC.

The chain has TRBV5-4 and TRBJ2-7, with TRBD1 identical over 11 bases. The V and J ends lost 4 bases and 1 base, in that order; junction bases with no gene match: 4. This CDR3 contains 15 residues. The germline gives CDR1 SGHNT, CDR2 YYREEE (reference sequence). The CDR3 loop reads CASSLRDRGSYEQYF. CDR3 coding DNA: TGTGCCAGCAGCCTCCGGGACAGGGGGTCCTACGAGCAGTACTTC.

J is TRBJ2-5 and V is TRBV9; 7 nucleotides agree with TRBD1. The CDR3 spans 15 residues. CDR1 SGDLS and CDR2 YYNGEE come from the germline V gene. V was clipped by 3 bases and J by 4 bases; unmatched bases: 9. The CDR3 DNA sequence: TGTGCCAGCAGCGCACGACAGGGTGGGGGAGAGACCCAGTACTTC. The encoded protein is CASSARQGGGETQYF.

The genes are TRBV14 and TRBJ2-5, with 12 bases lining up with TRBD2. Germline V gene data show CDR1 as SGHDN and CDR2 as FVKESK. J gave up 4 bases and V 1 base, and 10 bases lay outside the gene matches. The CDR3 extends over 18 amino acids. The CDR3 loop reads CASSQGALAGGWGETQYF. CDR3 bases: TGTGCCAGCAGCCAAGGGGCACTAGCGGGAGGATGGGGAGAGACCCAGTACTTC.

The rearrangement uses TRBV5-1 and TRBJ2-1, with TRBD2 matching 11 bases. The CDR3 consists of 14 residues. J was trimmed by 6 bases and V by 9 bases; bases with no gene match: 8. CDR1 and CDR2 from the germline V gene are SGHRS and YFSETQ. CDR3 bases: TGCGCCACCTCCGGGACTAGCGGAGCCAATGAGCAGTTCTTC. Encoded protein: CATSGTSGANEQFF. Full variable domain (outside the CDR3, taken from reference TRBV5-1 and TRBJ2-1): KAGVTQTPRYLIKTRGQQVTLSCSPISGHRSVSWYQQTPGQGLQFLFEYFSETQRNKGNFPGRFSGRQFSNSRSEMNVSTLELGDSALYLCATSGTSGANEQFFGPGTRLTVL.

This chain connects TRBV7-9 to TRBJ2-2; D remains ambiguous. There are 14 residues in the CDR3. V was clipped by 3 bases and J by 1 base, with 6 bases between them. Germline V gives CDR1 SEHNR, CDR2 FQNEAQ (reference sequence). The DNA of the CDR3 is TGTGCCAGCAGCTTCGTTCTGAACACCGGGGAGCTGTTTTTT. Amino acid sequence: CASSFVLNTGELFF.

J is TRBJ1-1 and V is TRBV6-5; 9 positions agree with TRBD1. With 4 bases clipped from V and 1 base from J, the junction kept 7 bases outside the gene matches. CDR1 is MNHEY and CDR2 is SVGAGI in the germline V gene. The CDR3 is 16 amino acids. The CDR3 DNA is TGTGCCAGCAGTTTGGGACAGGGCCCTCGGAACACTGAAGCTTTCTTT. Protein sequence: CASSLGQGPRNTEAFF.

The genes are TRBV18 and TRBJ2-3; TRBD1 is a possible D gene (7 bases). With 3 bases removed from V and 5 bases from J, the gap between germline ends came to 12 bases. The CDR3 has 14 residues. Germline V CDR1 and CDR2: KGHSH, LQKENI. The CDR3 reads CASSPTGRIDTQYF. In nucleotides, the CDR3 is TGTGCCAGCTCACCGACAGGGAGGATAGATACGCAGTATTTT.

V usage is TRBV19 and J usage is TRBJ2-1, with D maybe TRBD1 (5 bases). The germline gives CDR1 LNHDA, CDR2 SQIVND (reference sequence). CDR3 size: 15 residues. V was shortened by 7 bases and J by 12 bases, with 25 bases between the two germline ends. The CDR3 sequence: CASTPTVPRMIMQFF. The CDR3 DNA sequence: TGTGCCAGTACCCCGACAGTCCCCAGGATGATTATGCAGTTCTTC.

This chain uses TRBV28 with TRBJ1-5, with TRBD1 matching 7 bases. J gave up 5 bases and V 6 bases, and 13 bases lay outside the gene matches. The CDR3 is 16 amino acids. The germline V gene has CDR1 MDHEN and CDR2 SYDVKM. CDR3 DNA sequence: TGTGCCAGCAGAAAGCAGCTACAGGGGCGTCATCAGCCCCAGCATTTT. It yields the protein CASRKQLQGRHQPQHF.

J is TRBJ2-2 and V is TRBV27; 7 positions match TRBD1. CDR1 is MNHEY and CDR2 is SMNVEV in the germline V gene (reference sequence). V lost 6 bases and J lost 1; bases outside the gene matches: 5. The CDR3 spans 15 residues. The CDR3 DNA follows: TGTGCCAGCAGCCGCAACAGGGGGAACACCGGGGAGCTGTTTTTT. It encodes CASSRNRGNTGELFF.

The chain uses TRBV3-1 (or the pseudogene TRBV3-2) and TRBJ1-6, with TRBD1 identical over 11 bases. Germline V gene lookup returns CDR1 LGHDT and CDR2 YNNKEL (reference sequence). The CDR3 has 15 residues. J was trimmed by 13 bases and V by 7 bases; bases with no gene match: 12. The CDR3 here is CASNTGTGGTPPLHF. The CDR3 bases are TGTGCCAGCAATACCGGGACAGGGGGAACTCCTCCCCTCCACTTT.

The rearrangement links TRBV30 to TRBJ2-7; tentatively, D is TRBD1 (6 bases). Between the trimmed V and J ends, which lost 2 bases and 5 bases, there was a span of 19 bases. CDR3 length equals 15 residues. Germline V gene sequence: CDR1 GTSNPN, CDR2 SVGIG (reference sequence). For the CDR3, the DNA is TGTGCCTGGAGTAGGGGGTTAGGGAACTATAACGAGCAGTACTTC. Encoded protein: CAWSRGLGNYNEQYF.

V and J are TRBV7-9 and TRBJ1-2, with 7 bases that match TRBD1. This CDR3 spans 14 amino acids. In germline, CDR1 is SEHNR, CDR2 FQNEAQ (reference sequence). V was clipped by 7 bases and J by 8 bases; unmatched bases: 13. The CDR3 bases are TGTGCCAGCATCCGGACAGGATCCCCTTGGGGCTACACCTTC. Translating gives CASIRTGSPWGYTF.

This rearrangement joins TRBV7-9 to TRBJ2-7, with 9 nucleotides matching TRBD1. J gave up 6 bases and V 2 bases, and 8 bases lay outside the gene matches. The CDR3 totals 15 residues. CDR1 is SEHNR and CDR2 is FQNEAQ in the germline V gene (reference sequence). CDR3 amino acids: CASSLYGDRVVEQYF. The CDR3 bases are TGTGCCAGCAGCTTATACGGGGACAGGGTTGTCGAGCAGTACTTC.

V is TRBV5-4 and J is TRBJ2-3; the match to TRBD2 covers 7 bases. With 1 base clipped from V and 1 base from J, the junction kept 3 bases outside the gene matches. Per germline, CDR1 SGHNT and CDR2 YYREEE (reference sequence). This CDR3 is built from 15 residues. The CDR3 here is CASSLRTSGTDTQYF. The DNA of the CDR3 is TGTGCCAGCAGCTTGCGTACTAGCGGCACAGATACGCAGTATTTT.

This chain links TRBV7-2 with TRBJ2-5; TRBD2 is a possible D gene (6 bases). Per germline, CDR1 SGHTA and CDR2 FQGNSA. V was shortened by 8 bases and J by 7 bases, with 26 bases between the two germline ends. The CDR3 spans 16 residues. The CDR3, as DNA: TGTGCCAGCCGCGACCCCGGCCAGACAACCGGGGGGACCCAGTACTTC. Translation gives CASRDPGQTTGGTQYF.

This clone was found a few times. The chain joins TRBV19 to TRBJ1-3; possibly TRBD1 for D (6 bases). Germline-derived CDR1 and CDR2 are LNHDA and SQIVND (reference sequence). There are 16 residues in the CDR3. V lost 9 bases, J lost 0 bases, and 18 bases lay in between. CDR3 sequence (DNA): TGTGCCAGCGTACACCAAGGACAGAACTCTGGAAACACCATATATTTT. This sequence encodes CASVHQGQNSGNTIYF.

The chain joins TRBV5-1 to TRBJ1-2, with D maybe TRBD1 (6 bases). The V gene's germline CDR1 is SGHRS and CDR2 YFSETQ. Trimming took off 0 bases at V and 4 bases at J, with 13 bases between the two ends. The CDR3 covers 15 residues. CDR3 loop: CASSLVTGSFYGYTF. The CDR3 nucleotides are TGCGCCAGCAGCTTGGTAACAGGGTCATTCTATGGCTACACCTTC.

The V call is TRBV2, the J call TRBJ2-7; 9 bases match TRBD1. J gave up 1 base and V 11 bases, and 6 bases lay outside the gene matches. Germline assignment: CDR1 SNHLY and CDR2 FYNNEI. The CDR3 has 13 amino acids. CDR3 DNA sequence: TGTGCCCTGAGGGGACAGGGTTCCTACGAGCAGTACTTC. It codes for CALRGQGSYEQYF.

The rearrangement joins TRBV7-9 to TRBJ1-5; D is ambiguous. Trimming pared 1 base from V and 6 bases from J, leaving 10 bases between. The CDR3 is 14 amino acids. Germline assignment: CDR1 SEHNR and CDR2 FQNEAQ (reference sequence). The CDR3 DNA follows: TGTGCCAGCAGCTTAGACGAGGTTGGTCAGCCCCAGCATTTT. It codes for CASSLDEVGQPQHF.

The CDR3 reads CASSGDRAMNTEAFF. The CDR3 DNA reads as TGCGCCAGCAGTGGGGACAGGGCTATGAACACTGAAGCTTTCTTT. This rearrangement joins TRBV5-1 to TRBJ1-1, with TRBD1 identical over 9 bases. CDR1 is SGHRS and CDR2 is YFSETQ in the germline V gene. Trimming cost V 5 bases and J 0 bases; bases outside gene matches: 5. The CDR3 contains 15 residues.

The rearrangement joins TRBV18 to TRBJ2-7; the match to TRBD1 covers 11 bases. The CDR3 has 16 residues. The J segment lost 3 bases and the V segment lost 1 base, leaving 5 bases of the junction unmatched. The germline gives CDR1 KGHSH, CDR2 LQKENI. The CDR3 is CASSPLGTGGVYEQYF. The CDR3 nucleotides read TGTGCCAGCTCACCACTAGGGACAGGGGGGGTCTACGAGCAGTACTTC.

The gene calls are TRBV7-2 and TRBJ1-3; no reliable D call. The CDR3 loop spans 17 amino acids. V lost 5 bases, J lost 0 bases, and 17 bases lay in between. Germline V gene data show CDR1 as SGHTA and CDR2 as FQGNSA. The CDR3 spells CASSPWRSRVSGNTIYF. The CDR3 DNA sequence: TGTGCCAGCAGCCCCTGGCGGAGTCGGGTCTCTGGAAACACCATATATTTT.